Below are 24 T cell receptor beta chains sequenced from a single sample in a study of blood T cell repertoires in COVID-19. The repertoire was sequenced with immunoSEQ multiplex PCR; TCRdb's copy has only in-frame clones and lacks some. Altogether a few hundred thousand clones are present, around 87% being singletons, with the ten largest covering 1.5% to 2%. Material: PBMCs or T cells enriched from blood (not recorded which). The source of these receptors is a man between 35 and 55 years old in a cohort exposed to, infected with or recovered from COVID-19 (not recorded which).

The chain couples TRBV5-1 to TRBJ2-5, with 10 bases that match TRBD2. The V segment lost 1 base and the J segment 4 bases; nucleotides outside the gene matches: 4. The CDR3 consists of 15 residues. The germline CDR1 and CDR2 sequences are SGHRS and YFSETQ. The CDR3 here is CASSLNSGRGETQYF. CDR3 sequence (DNA): TGCGCCAGCAGCTTGAACAGCGGGAGGGGAGAGACCCAGTACTTC.

The gene calls are TRBV7-2 and TRBJ1-2, with D maybe TRBD1 (5 bases). This CDR3 comprises 16 residues. The V and J ends lost 1 base and 7 bases respectively, with 19 bases between them. Germline V gene lookup returns CDR1 SGHTA and CDR2 FQGNSA. CDR3 residues: CASSLERGRVFGGYTF. CDR3 DNA sequence: TGTGCCAGCAGCTTAGAGCGTGGCAGGGTTTTTGGTGGCTACACCTTC.

This chain connects TRBV7-6 to TRBJ2-5, with 11 bases lining up with TRBD1. V was clipped by 5 bases and J by 5 bases; unmatched bases: 16. The CDR3 spans 18 residues. CDR1 and CDR2 (germline): SGHVS, FNYEAQ. The CDR3 bases are TGTGCCAGCAGCGCCCAAACTGCCGGGACAGGGGGTTGGGAGACCCAGTACTTC. It specifies CASSAQTAGTGGWETQYF.

The gene calls are TRBV9 and TRBJ2-3, with D unclear. V gave up 0 bases and J gave up 2 bases, with 10 bases separating them. Germline V CDR1 and CDR2: SGDLS, YYNGEE. The CDR3 spans 15 residues. This chain's CDR3 is CASSVASSPTDTQYF. Written as DNA, the CDR3 is TGTGCCAGCAGCGTAGCTTCGTCTCCCACAGATACGCAGTATTTT. Full variable domain (remainder filled in from reference TRBV9 and TRBJ2-3): DSGVTQTPKHLITATGQRVTLRCSPRSGDLSVYWYQQSLDQGLQFLIQYYNGEERAKGNILERFSAQQFPDLHSELNLSSLELGDSALYFCASSVASSPTDTQYFGPGTRLTVL.

This rearrangement joins TRBV2 to TRBJ2-4, with TRBD1 identical over 8 bases. In germline, CDR1 is SNHLY, CDR2 FYNNEI. The J segment lost 0 bases and the V segment lost 6 bases, leaving 7 bases of the junction unmatched. The CDR3 consists of 16 residues. The CDR3 DNA is TGTGCCAGCAGGGACAGGGACGCTATAGCCAAAAACATTCAGTACTTC. It translates to CASRDRDAIAKNIQYF.

On this clone: A much larger clone lies a single base off, so this may be a read error. CDR3 sequence (DNA): TGTGCCAGCAGCCTTAGCGGACAAGAGACCCAGTACTTC. It is translated as CASSLSGQETQYF. V gene TRBV11-2 combines with J gene TRBJ2-5, with a tentative D call TRBD2 (6 bases). The V and J ends lost 5 bases and 2 bases respectively, with 9 bases between them. This CDR3 has 13 amino acids. Germline V gives CDR1 SGHAT, CDR2 FQNNGV.

This sequence joins TRBV11-2 and TRBJ2-5; 7 nucleotides align to TRBD1. Germline CDR1 and CDR2: SGHAT and FQNNGV. J lost 5 bases, V lost 0 bases, and 6 bases had no gene match. This CDR3 spans 15 amino acids. The CDR3 loop reads CASSLELQGPETQYF. The CDR3 DNA sequence: TGTGCCAGCAGCTTAGAACTACAGGGGCCGGAGACCCAGTACTTC.

V gene TRBV18 combines with J gene TRBJ2-3; no clear D gene. Germline assignment: CDR1 KGHSH and CDR2 LQKENI. V shed 1 base and J shed 2 bases, with 7 bases lying between them. The CDR3 runs 14 residues. The CDR3 coding sequence is TGTGCCAGCTCACCACGAGGCAACACAGATACGCAGTATTTT. This encodes CASSPRGNTDTQYF.

The genes are TRBV5-1 and TRBJ1-1; 9 nucleotides align to TRBD1. Germline values: CDR1 SGHRS, CDR2 YFSETQ. The CDR3 has 15 amino acids. Germline trimming cut 4 bases from V and 4 bases from J; bases unmatched to any gene: 8. CDR3 protein: CASSLKGTGSTEAFF. The CDR3 DNA reads as TGCGCCAGCAGCCTGAAAGGGACAGGGTCCACTGAAGCTTTCTTT.

The chain joins TRBV2 to TRBJ2-7; the match to TRBD2 covers 13 bases. Germline V CDR1 and CDR2: SNHLY, FYNNEI. The CDR3 consists of 16 residues. Germline trimming cut 4 bases from V and 2 bases from J; bases unmatched to any gene: 5. This chain's CDR3 is CASSGPGTSGTYEQYF. CDR3 nucleotides: TGTGCCAGCAGTGGCCCCGGGACTAGCGGGACCTACGAGCAGTACTTC.

This clone was counted a few times. This sample includes further DNA sequences coding for the same CDR3. V and J are TRBV3-1 (or the pseudogene TRBV3-2) and TRBJ1-1; D gene ambiguous. Trimming removed 1 base at V and 4 bases at J, with 7 bases between. Germline assignment: CDR1 LGHDT and CDR2 YNNKEL (reference sequence). This CDR3 contains 13 residues. The CDR3 protein is CASSQGRGTEAFF. DNA for the CDR3: TGTGCCAGCAGCCAAGGACGGGGCACTGAAGCTTTCTTT.

The chain couples TRBV10-2 to TRBJ2-1; TRBD1 matches 8 bases. The CDR3 is 16 residues long. Germline assignment: CDR1 WSHSY and CDR2 SAAADI. The V gene end was trimmed by 1 base and the J gene end by 4 bases; junction bases not matched to a gene: 6. CDR3 sequence (DNA): TGCGCCAGCAGTGAGTTCCGGACAGGGCGGTACAATGAGCAGTTCTTC. Translating it yields CASSEFRTGRYNEQFF.

This clone appeared a single time. J is TRBJ1-1 and V is TRBV30, with D hard to call. This CDR3 is built from 15 residues. With 4 bases removed from V and 1 base from J, the gap between germline ends came to 16 bases. Germline CDR1 GTSNPN, CDR2 SVGIG (reference sequence). The CDR3 DNA reads TGTGCCTGGACCCCCGGGAGTCAGTCGAACACTGAAGCTTTCTTT. Translated, it gives CAWTPGSQSNTEAFF.

The rearrangement joins TRBV13 to TRBJ2-7; 12 bases agree with TRBD2. The CDR3 is 14 amino acids. Germline CDR1 reads PRHDT; CDR2 reads FYEKMQ (reference sequence). The junction had 2 bases not matched to a gene; V was cut back by 6 bases and J by 2 bases. The CDR3 loop is CASRRLAGAYEQYF. CDR3 nucleotides: TGTGCCAGCAGACGACTAGCGGGAGCCTACGAGCAGTACTTC.

The chain carries TRBV24-1 and TRBJ2-1; TRBD1 might be the D (5 bases). Trimming removed 9 bases from V and 0 bases from J, with 8 bases in between. Germline V gene lookup returns CDR1 KGHDR and CDR2 SFDVKD. This CDR3 has 13 amino acids. The CDR3 protein is CATGQSSYNEQFF. As DNA, the CDR3 is TGTGCCACCGGACAAAGCTCCTACAATGAGCAGTTCTTC.

The V gene is TRBV7-8, the J gene TRBJ1-1; 7 nucleotides align to TRBD1. The germline gives CDR1 SGHVS, CDR2 FQNEAQ. The trim removed 5 bases at V and 3 bases at J, leaving 6 bases unmatched. This CDR3 spans 14 amino acids. CDR3 amino acids: CASSGDSGHTEAFF. The CDR3, as DNA: TGTGCCAGCAGCGGGGACAGTGGCCACACTGAAGCTTTCTTT.

This rearrangement joins TRBV10-1 to TRBJ1-2, with D perhaps matching TRBD1 (6 bases). The CDR3 runs to 16 residues. Germline assignment: CDR1 WNHNN and CDR2 SYGVQD (reference sequence). V lost 4 bases and J lost 8, with 23 bases in between. The CDR3: CASSADITGSIIGYTF. DNA of the CDR3: TGCGCCAGCAGTGCGGACATTACAGGGTCTATCATCGGCTACACCTTC.

This chain connects TRBV7-4 to TRBJ2-4, with D maybe TRBD1 (5 bases). V shed 1 base and J shed 8 bases, with 21 bases lying between them. This CDR3 is built from 17 residues. CDR1 is SGHVT and CDR2 is SQSDAQ in the germline V gene. The CDR3 DNA reads TGTGCCAGCAGCTTAGAAGGGGTATTATATAGGATTTACATTCAGTACTTC. Translating it yields CASSLEGVLYRIYIQYF.

This clone is a singleton in its sample. The V call is TRBV19, the J call TRBJ2-2; 11 bases map to TRBD2. The germline V gene has CDR1 LNHDA and CDR2 SQIVND (reference sequence). Trimming cost V 3 bases and J 2 bases; bases outside gene matches: 2. This CDR3 comprises 16 residues. This CDR3 reads CASSIGTSGNTGELFF. CDR3 nucleotides: TGTGCCAGTAGTATCGGGACTAGCGGAAACACCGGGGAGCTGTTTTTT.

J is TRBJ1-2 and V is TRBV5-4, with D unresolved. Trimming shortened V by 4 bases and J by 1 base, and 8 bases separated the two germline ends. This CDR3 is built from 13 residues. The germline CDR1 and CDR2 sequences are SGHNT and YYREEE (reference sequence). The CDR3: CASSPSFNYGYTF. Here the CDR3 DNA reads TGTGCCAGCAGCCCCAGTTTTAACTATGGCTACACCTTC.

V gene TRBV11-2 combines with J gene TRBJ1-4; D unresolved. Per the germline V gene, CDR1 is SGHAT and CDR2 is FQNNGV. Trimming took off 1 base at V and 5 bases at J, with 5 bases between the two ends. CDR3 size: 13 residues. The chain's CDR3 is CASSLAPNEKLFF. The CDR3 DNA is TGTGCCAGCAGCTTAGCCCCGAATGAAAAACTGTTTTTT.

The chain uses TRBV6-4 and TRBJ2-6; tentative D call: TRBD2 (5 bases). Germline V gene data show CDR1 as MRHNA and CDR2 as SNTAGT. The CDR3 sequence is 16 residues long. Trimming took off 6 bases at V and 0 bases at J, with 12 bases between the two ends. CDR3 loop: CASSPLGNSGANVLTF. DNA of the CDR3: TGTGCCAGCAGCCCACTAGGGAACTCTGGGGCCAACGTCCTGACTTTC.

This rearrangement joins TRBV7-2 to TRBJ2-1, with 8 bases matching TRBD2. V trimming: 2 bases; J trimming: 7 bases; junction bases outside the gene matches: 4. This CDR3 has 14 residues. Germline V CDR1 and CDR2: SGHTA, FQGNSA. CDR3 sequence reads: CASSLFPGGNEQFF. CDR3 coding DNA: TGTGCCAGCAGCTTATTCCCGGGAGGGAATGAGCAGTTCTTC.

The genes are TRBV7-2 and TRBJ2-2, with unresolved D. Germline V gene lookup returns CDR1 SGHTA and CDR2 FQGNSA. V lost 1 base, J lost 4 bases, and 7 bases lay in between. The CDR3 consists of 14 residues. In DNA, the CDR3 is TGTGCCAGCAGCTTAGTTCAACTCACCGGGGAGCTGTTTTTT. This translates into CASSLVQLTGELFF. Drawing the rest from reference TRBV7-2 and TRBJ2-2, the complete variable domain is GAGVSQSPSNKVTEKGKDVELRCDPISGHTALYWYRQSLGQGLEFLIYFQGNSAPDKSGLPSDRFSAERTGGSVSTLTIQRTQQEDSAVYLCASSLVQLTGELFFGEGSRLTVL.